This T cell receptor (beta chain) derives from a study of human T cells and chemical hapten exposure. Time point: healthy volunteer bleed at 6 weeks. Unfractionated whole blood was the source from which total RNA was extracted. The library labeled individual cDNA molecules by adding unique molecular identifiers to them. TCRdb independently ran MiXCR on the RACE reads; one entry per CDR3 protein. The sample records 35,000 to 55,000 distinct CDR3 sequences, around 4% being singletons. This clonotype has a count of ten or more. The origin of this receptor is a human donor in good health. Some clones in this sample may be carry-over from other donors' samples. The specimen sequenced was whole blood.

The CDR3 DNA reads as TGTGCCAGCAGTTTACAGTACTTC. Translating gives CASSLQYF. The chain carries TRBV28 and TRBJ2-4; the D is unclear. The CDR3 has 8 amino acids. The V gene lost 2 bases and the J gene lost 13 bases, with 0 bases spanning the gap. Germline-derived CDR1 and CDR2 are MDHEN and SYDVKM.